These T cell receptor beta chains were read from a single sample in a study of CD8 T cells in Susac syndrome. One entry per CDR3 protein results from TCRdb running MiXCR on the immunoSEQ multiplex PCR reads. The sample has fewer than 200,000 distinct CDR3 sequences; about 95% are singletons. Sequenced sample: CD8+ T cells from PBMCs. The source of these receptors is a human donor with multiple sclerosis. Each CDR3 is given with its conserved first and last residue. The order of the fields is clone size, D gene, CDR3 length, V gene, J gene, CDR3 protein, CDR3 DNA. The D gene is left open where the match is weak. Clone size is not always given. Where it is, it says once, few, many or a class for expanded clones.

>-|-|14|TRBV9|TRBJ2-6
CASRPYSGANVLTF
TGTGCCAGCCGCCCCTACTCTGGGGCCAACGTCCTGACTTTC
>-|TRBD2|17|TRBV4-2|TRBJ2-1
CASSQRVLGLGDDEQFF
TGTGCCAGCAGCCAACGGGTTTTGGGACTAGGGGACGATGAGCAGTTCTTC
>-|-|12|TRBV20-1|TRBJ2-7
CSARSGPYEQYF
TGCAGTGCTAGGAGCGGGCCCTACGAGCAGTACTTC
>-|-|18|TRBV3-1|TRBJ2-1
CASSQEISSAGIYNEQFF
TGTGCCAGCAGCCAAGAAATCTCTTCGGCGGGGATCTACAATGAGCAGTTCTTC
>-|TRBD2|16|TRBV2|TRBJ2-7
CASRAGLAGAPYEQYF
TGTGCCAGCAGGGCCGGACTAGCGGGAGCCCCATACGAGCAGTACTTC
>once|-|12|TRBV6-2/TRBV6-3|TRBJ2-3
CASSYFADTQYF
TGTGCCAGCAGTTACTTCGCAGATACGCAGTATTTT
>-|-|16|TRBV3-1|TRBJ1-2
CASSQSPLGDNYGYTF
TGTGCCAGCAGCCAGAGCCCGTTGGGTGATAACTATGGCTACACCTTC
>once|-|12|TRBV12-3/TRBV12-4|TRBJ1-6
CASSLQLSPLHF
TGTGCCAGCAGTTTGCAGTTATCACCCCTCCACTTT
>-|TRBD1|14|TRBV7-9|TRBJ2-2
CASSWDSYLGELFF
TGTGCCAGCAGCTGGGACAGTTATCTCGGGGAGCTGTTTTTT
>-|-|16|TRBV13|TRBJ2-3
CASSTRDGFYTDTQYF
TGTGCCAGCAGCACCCGGGACGGATTTTACACAGATACGCAGTATTTT
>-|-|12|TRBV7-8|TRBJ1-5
CASSLAGGPQHF
TGTGCCAGCAGCTTAGCAGGGGGGCCCCAGCATTTT
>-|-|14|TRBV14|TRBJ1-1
CASTKGVGNTEAFF
TGTGCCAGCACCAAAGGGGTCGGGAACACTGAAGCTTTCTTT
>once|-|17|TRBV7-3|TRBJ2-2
CASSLGYNAPNTGELFF
TGTGCCAGCAGCCTTGGTTATAACGCACCGAACACCGGGGAGCTGTTTTTT
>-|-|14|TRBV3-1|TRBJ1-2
CASSQESDSYGYTF
TGTGCCAGCAGCCAAGAGAGCGATTCCTATGGCTACACCTTC
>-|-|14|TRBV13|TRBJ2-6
CASSEGRGANVLTF
TGTGCCAGCAGTGAGGGGAGAGGGGCCAACGTCCTGACTTTC
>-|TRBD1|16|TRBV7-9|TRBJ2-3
CASSDRRQGITDTQYF
TGTGCCAGCAGCGACAGAAGACAGGGTATCACAGATACGCAGTATTTT
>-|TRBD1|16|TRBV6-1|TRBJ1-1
CASSLGQGRAGTEAFF
TGTGCCAGCAGCCTGGGACAGGGAAGGGCGGGCACTGAAGCTTTCTTT
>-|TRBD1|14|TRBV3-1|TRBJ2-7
CASNPGQGSYEQYF
TGTGCCAGCAACCCGGGACAGGGATCCTACGAGCAGTACTTC
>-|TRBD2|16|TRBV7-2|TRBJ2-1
CASSWDLAGVYNEQFF
TGTGCCAGCAGCTGGGACCTAGCGGGAGTCTACAATGAGCAGTTCTTC
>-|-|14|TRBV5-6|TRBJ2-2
CASSLLWDTGELFF
TGTGCCAGCAGCTTGCTTTGGGACACCGGGGAGCTGTTTTTT
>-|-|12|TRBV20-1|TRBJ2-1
CSAKGGYNEQFF
TGCAGTGCTAAGGGGGGTTACAATGAGCAGTTCTTC
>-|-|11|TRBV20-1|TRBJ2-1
CSAFSYNEQFF
TGCAGTGCCTTTTCCTACAATGAGCAGTTCTTC